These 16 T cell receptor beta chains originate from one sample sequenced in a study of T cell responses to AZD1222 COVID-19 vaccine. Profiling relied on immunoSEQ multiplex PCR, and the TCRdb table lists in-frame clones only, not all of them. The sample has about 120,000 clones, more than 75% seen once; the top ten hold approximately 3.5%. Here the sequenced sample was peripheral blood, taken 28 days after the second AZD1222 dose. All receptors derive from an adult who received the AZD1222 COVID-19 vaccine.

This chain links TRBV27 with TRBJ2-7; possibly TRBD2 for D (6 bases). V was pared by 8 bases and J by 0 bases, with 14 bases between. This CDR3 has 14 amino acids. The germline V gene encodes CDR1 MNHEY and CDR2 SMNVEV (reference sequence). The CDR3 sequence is CASARPGDSYEQYF. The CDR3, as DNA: TGTGCCAGCGCGCGTCCGGGAGACTCCTACGAGCAGTACTTC.

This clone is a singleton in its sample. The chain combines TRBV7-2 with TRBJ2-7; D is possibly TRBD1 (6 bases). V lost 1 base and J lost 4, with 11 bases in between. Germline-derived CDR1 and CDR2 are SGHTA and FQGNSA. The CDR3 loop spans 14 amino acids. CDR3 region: CASSLERGWYEQYF. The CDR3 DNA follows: TGTGCCAGCAGCTTAGAGAGGGGGTGGTACGAGCAGTACTTC. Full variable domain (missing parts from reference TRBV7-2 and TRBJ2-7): GAGVSQSPSNKVTEKGKDVELRCDPISGHTALYWYRQSLGQGLEFLIYFQGNSAPDKSGLPSDRFSAERTGGSVSTLTIQRTQQEDSAVYLCASSLERGWYEQYFGPGTRLTVT.

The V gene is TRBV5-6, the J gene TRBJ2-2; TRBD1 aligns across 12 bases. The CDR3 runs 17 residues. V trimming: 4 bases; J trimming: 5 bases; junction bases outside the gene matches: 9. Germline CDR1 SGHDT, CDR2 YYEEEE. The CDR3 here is CASSRAGQGARTGELFF. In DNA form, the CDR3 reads TGTGCCAGCAGCCGCGCGGGACAGGGGGCGCGAACCGGGGAGCTGTTTTTT.

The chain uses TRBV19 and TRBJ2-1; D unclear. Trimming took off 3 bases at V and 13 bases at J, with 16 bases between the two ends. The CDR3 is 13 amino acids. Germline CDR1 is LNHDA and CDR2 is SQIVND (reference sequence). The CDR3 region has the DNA TGTGCCAGTAGTATTGGGGTGGAACAAACCCAGTTCTTC. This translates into CASSIGVEQTQFF.

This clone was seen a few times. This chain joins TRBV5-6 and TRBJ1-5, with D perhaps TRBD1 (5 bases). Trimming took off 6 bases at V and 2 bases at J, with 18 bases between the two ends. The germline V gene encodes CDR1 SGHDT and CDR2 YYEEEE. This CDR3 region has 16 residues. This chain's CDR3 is CASTPSWGGGNQPQHF. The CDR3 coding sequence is TGTGCCAGCACCCCCTCCTGGGGCGGGGGCAATCAGCCCCAGCATTTT.

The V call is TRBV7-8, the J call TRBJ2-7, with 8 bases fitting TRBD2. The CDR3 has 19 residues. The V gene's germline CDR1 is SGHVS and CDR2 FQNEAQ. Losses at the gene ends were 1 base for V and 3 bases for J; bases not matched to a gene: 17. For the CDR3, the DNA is TGTGCCAGCAGCTTAGGGTCCCCCCTACTAGCGGCAATTTTCTACGAGCAGTACTTC. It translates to CASSLGSPLLAAIFYEQYF. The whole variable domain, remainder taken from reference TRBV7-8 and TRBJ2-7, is GAGVSQSPRYKVAKRGQDVALRCDPISGHVSLFWYQQALGQGPEFLTYFQNEAQLDKSGLPSDRFFAERPEGSVSTLKIQRTQQEDSAVYLCASSLGSPLLAAIFYEQYFGPGTRLTVT.

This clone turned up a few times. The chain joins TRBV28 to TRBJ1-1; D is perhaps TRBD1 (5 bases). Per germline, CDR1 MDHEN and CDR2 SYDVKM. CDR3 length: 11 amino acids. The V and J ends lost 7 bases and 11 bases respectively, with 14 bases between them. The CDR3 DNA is TGTGCCAGCATTCCCCGGGACGCGGCTTTCTTT. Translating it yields CASIPRDAAFF.

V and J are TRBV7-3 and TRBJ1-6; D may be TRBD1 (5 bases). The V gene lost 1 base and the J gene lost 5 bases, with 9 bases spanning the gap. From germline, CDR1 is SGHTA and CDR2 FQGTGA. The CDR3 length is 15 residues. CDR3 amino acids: CASSLRGRDNSPLHF. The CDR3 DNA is TGTGCCAGCAGCTTAAGGGGCAGGGATAATTCACCCCTCCACTTT.

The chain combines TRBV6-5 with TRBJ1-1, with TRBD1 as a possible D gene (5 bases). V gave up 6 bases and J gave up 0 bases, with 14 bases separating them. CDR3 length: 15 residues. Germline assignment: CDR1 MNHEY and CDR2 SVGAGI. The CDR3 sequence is CASREGTGLNTEAFF. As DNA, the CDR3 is TGTGCCAGCAGGGAGGGGACTGGATTGAACACTGAAGCTTTCTTT.

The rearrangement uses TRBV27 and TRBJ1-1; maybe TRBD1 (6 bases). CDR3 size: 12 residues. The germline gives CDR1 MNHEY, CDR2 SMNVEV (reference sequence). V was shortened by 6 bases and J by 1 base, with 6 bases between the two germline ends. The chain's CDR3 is CASSRGNTEAFF. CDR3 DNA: TGTGCCAGCAGCAGGGGGAACACTGAAGCTTTCTTT.

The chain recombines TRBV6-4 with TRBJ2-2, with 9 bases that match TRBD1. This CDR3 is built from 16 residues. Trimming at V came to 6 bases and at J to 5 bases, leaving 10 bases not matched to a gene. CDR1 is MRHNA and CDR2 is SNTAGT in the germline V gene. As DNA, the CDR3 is TGTGCCAGCAGCCCAACTAGGACAGGGGAAACCGGGGAGCTGTTTTTT. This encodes CASSPTRTGETGELFF.

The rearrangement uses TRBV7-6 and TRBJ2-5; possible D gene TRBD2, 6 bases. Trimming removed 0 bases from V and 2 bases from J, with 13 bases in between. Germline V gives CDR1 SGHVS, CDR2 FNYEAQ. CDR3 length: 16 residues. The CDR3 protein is CASSLAPLGGQETQYF. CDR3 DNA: TGTGCCAGCAGCTTAGCACCCTTGGGGGGACAAGAGACCCAGTACTTC. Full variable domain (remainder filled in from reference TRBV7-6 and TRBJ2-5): GAGVSQSPRYKVTKRGQDVALRCDPISGHVSLYWYRQALGQGPEFLTYFNYEAQQDKSGLPNDRFSAERPEGSISTLTIQRTEQRDSAMYRCASSLAPLGGQETQYFGPGTRLLVL.

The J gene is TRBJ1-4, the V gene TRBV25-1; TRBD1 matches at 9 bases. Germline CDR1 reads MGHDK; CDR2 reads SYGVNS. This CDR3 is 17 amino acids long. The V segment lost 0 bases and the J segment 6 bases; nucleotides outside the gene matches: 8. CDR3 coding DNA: TGTGCCAGCAGTGAATATGTATCCCGGGACAGGGATGAAAAACTGTTTTTT. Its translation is CASSEYVSRDRDEKLFF.

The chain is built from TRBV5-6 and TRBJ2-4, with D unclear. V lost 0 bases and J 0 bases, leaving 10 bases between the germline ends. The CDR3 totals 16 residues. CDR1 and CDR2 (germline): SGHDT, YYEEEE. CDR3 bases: TGTGCCAGCAGCTTGGTCGACACACTAGCCAAAAACATTCAGTACTTC. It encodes CASSLVDTLAKNIQYF.

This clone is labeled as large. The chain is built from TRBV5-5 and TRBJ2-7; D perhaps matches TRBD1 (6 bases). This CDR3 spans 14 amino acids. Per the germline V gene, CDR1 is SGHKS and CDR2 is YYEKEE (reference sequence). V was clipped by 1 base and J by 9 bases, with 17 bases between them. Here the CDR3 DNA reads TGTGCCAGCAGCTTGTACCGGACAGCTGAAGGGCAGTACTTC. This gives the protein CASSLYRTAEGQYF.

In nucleotides, the CDR3 is TGTGCCAGCAGCCAAAGACAGGGGAAGAACACTGAAGCTTTCTTT. It encodes CASSQRQGKNTEAFF. V and J are TRBV11-3 and TRBJ1-1; 8 nucleotides agree with TRBD1. Germline CDR1 and CDR2: SGHNT and YENEEA. The CDR3 is 15 residues long. Trimming took 5 bases from V and 1 from J; bases not matched to a gene: 6.